This passage covers 15 T cell receptor beta chains from one sample sequenced in a study of early T cells in non-severe SARS-CoV-2 infection. One entry per CDR3 protein results from TCRdb running MiXCR on the 5' RACE reads. The sample consists of approximately 70,000 distinct CDR3 sequences, around 11% of them appearing once. Sequencing was done on a sample of whole blood. The receptors come from an adult who was a healthcare worker with PCR-confirmed SARS-CoV-2 infection or an uninfected control (not recorded which).

This clonotype has only a few counts. The CDR3 DNA is TGTGCCAGCACCCAAGCGGGAGGGGGAGATACGCAGTATTTT. Translated, it gives CASTQAGGGDTQYF. V gene TRBV6-6 combines with J gene TRBJ2-3; TRBD2 aligns across 10 bases. Germline CDR1 MNHNY, CDR2 SVGAGI (reference sequence). J was trimmed by 5 bases and V by 7 bases; bases with no gene match: 6. This CDR3 contains 14 residues.

This clonotype has a handful of counts. CDR3 region: CASSPGDSYEQYF. The DNA of the CDR3 is TGTGCCAGCAGCCCCGGGGACAGTTACGAGCAGTACTTC. The chain uses TRBV7-3 and TRBJ2-7; 7 bases fit TRBD1. Trimming took 5 bases from V and 4 from J; bases not matched to a gene: 5. The CDR3 spans 13 residues. CDR1 is SGHTA, CDR2 FQGTGA, per germline.

The chain links TRBV30 to TRBJ1-5; 8 positions match TRBD1. V dropped 2 bases and J dropped 1; count of bases not matched to a gene: 4. The CDR3 contains 15 residues. CDR1 GTSNPN and CDR2 SVGIG come from the germline V gene (reference sequence). The CDR3 nucleotides are TGTGCCTGGAGTCGGGACAGGAAAAGCAATCAGCCCCAGCATTTT. Translating it yields CAWSRDRKSNQPQHF. Supplemented by reference TRBV30 and TRBJ1-5, the full variable domain reads SQTIHQWPATLVQPVGSPLSLECTVEGTSNPNLYWYRQAAGRGLQLLFYSVGIGQISSEVPQNLSASRPQDRQFILSSKKLLLSDSGFYLCAWSRDRKSNQPQHFGDGTRLSIL.

In its sample, this clonotype was seen many times. This chain links TRBV6-2 or TRBV6-3 with TRBJ2-1; 9 bases are a match to TRBD2. Trimming at V came to 4 bases and at J to 3 bases, leaving 7 bases not matched to a gene. The CDR3 runs 16 residues. In germline, CDR1 is MNHEY, CDR2 SVGEGT. CDR3 in DNA: TGTGCCAGCAGTTCTAATAGCGGGAGTATCTACAATGAGCAGTTCTTC. Translated: CASSSNSGSIYNEQFF.

V gene TRBV12-3 or TRBV12-4 combines with J gene TRBJ2-1; tentative D call: TRBD2 (6 bases). V was pared by 10 bases and J by 4 bases, with 23 bases between. The CDR3 totals 16 residues. The CDR3 loop is CATRTHGTSTYNEQFF. Written as DNA, the CDR3 is TGTGCCACTAGAACCCACGGGACTTCGACTTACAATGAGCAGTTCTTC.

V gene TRBV4-3 combines with J gene TRBJ2-1, with TRBD1 matching 7 bases. The length of the CDR3 is 14 residues. The V gene's germline CDR1 is LGHNA and CDR2 YSLEER. The J segment lost 6 bases and the V segment lost 2 bases, leaving 4 bases of the junction unmatched. In nucleotides, the CDR3 is TGCGCCAGCAGCCAAACAGCAGGGGGCAATGAGCAGTTCTTC. Amino acids: CASSQTAGGNEQFF.

The J gene is TRBJ1-2, the V gene TRBV20-1; 11 nucleotides agree with TRBD1. With V trimmed by 5 bases and J by 4 bases, 6 bases remained unmatched. Germline V lookup: CDR1 DFQATT, CDR2 SNEGSKA (reference sequence). This CDR3 is 14 amino acids long. CDR3 loop: CSAEAGQGAYGYTF. DNA for the CDR3: TGCAGTGCTGAAGCCGGACAGGGGGCCTATGGCTACACCTTC.

CDR3 bases: TGTGCCAGCAGCTCTCGGGACAGATTCACAGATACGCAGTATTTT. This encodes CASSSRDRFTDTQYF. The chain recombines TRBV13 with TRBJ2-3, with 7 bases fitting TRBD1. Trimming cost V 4 bases and J 2 bases; bases outside gene matches: 6. CDR1 is PRHDT, CDR2 FYEKMQ, per germline (reference sequence). CDR3 size: 15 residues.

This clonotype has only a few counts. The genes are TRBV29-1 and TRBJ2-7; the D call may be TRBD1 or TRBD2 (5 bases each). This CDR3 is 12 amino acids long. The V gene's germline CDR1 is SQVTM and CDR2 ANQGSEA. Trimming took 0 bases from V and 2 from J, leaving 5 bases between them. CDR3 loop: CSVEEGPYEQYF. Written as DNA, the CDR3 is TGCAGCGTTGAAGAGGGACCCTACGAGCAGTACTTC.

Ten or more counts support this clonotype. This chain connects TRBV30 to TRBJ2-7, with 7 bases fitting TRBD2. The length of the CDR3 is 12 residues. With V trimmed by 0 bases and J by 5 bases, 1 base remained unmatched. The V gene's germline CDR1 is GTSNPN and CDR2 SVGIG (reference sequence). Here the CDR3 reads CAWSVRGDEQYF. Here the CDR3 DNA reads TGTGCCTGGAGTGTACGGGGGGACGAGCAGTACTTC.

The CDR3 loop reads CASSQELAGYTDTQYF. CDR3 DNA: TGCGCCAGCAGCCAGGAATTAGCGGGGTACACAGATACGCAGTATTTT. The rearrangement links TRBV4-1 to TRBJ2-3; 8 bases line up with TRBD2. The CDR3 is 16 amino acids. Germline values: CDR1 MGHRA, CDR2 YSYEKL. V was clipped by 3 bases and J by 2 bases; unmatched bases: 7.

This clonotype came up many times. The V and J genes are TRBV6-2 or TRBV6-3 and TRBJ2-2; a possible D gene is TRBD1 (5 bases). Germline CDR1 is MNHEY and CDR2 is SVGEGT. The CDR3 consists of 16 residues. The ends were cut back, 7 bases at V and 3 bases at J, with 18 bases in the middle. The DNA for the CDR3 is TGTGCCAGCATTCCCACCGGCAGGGTCTACACCGGGGAGCTGTTTTTT. This codes for CASIPTGRVYTGELFF.

This clonotype has more than one count but fewer than ten. This chain connects TRBV6-5 to TRBJ1-5, with 8 bases matching TRBD1. The V gene's germline CDR1 is MNHEY and CDR2 SVGAGI. The CDR3 covers 15 residues. J was trimmed by 3 bases and V by 4 bases; bases with no gene match: 5. The CDR3 is CASSSRTGPNQPQHF. The CDR3 bases are TGTGCCAGCAGTTCACGGACAGGGCCCAATCAGCCCCAGCATTTT.

Many counts were recorded for this clonotype. The rearrangement joins TRBV24-1 to TRBJ1-2, with a tentative D call TRBD1 (6 bases). CDR1 and CDR2 (germline): KGHDR, SFDVKD. Trimming pared 1 base from V and 7 bases from J, leaving 12 bases between. The CDR3 covers 14 residues. The CDR3 coding sequence is TGTGCCACCAGTGATTTTACACAGGGAGGTGGCTACACCTTC. This gives the protein CATSDFTQGGGYTF.

The table lists this clonotype with many counts. The genes are TRBV9 and TRBJ2-5; D unresolved. Trimming removed 3 bases from V and 1 base from J, with 7 bases in between. The CDR3 covers 13 residues. Germline CDR1 is SGDLS and CDR2 is YYNGEE. CDR3 amino acids: CASSAGAQETQYF. The CDR3 DNA sequence: TGTGCCAGCAGCGCCGGAGCCCAAGAGACCCAGTACTTC. The full variable domain, its missing parts supplied by reference TRBV9 and TRBJ2-5, is DSGVTQTPKHLITATGQRVTLRCSPRSGDLSVYWYQQSLDQGLQFLIQYYNGEERAKGNILERFSAQQFPDLHSELNLSSLELGDSALYFCASSAGAQETQYFGPGTRLLVL.